This T cell receptor beta chain emerged from a study of T cells in Graves' hyperthyroidism and ophthalmopathy. Each diagnosis drew on symptoms, thyroxine, TRAb, thyroid ultrasound and orbital computed tomography findings. Template material for amplifying TCR beta CDR3 regions consisted of RNA transcripts. Carried out on the TCR CDR3, a first-round RT-PCR used the HTBI primer set. TCRdb fed the multiplex PCR reads into MiXCR, producing one record per CDR3 protein. The sample includes roughly 530,000 distinct CDR3 sequences, more than 15% of them seen just once. This clonotype was detected only a few times. This CDR3 region has 13 residues. Germline assignment: CDR1 LNHNV and CDR2 YYDKDF (reference sequence). V lost 5 bases, J lost 8 bases, and 10 bases lay in between.

This receptor was identified in a woman between 18 and 29 years old with Graves' ophthalmopathy. This chain links TRBV15 with TRBJ1-6, with a weak D call TRBD1 (5 bases). The sequencing input was blood. As DNA, the CDR3 is TGTGCCACCAGCGGGGGGATTGATTCACCCCTCCACTTT. Translated: CATSGGIDSPLHF.